These 5 T cell receptor beta chains originate from one sample sequenced in a study of T cell repertoires in cytomegalovirus infection (dated by TCRdb to between 2017 and 2020). Their recognized antigens are unknown. The treatment or condition label here, explained by the study, means: in vitro stimulation with specific CMV peptide epitopes to enrich CMV-specific T cells. Sequenced on an Illumina HiSeq 1500. TCRdb passed the public sequencing reads through fastp at Q25 and MiXCR, retaining productive beta sequences. Every CDR3 protein is listed once, alongside the most common genes and DNA of its rows. A total of 450,000 to 650,000 distinct CDR3 sequences appear in this sample, 40% of them only once. The top ten clonotypes cover about half of the sample. The specimen was cultured PBMCs, collected from culture after CMV antigen stimulation. The origin of the receptors is a human donor in good health (CMV status not recorded). Some clones in this sample may be carry-over from other donors' samples.

The rearrangement joins TRBV7-6 to TRBJ1-4; the D is unclear. The V and J ends lost 1 base and 11 bases respectively, with 11 bases between them. Germline V gene lookup returns CDR1 SGHVS and CDR2 FNYEAQ. This CDR3 region has 13 residues. The CDR3 spells CASSLDAGSKLFF. The CDR3 nucleotides read TGTGCCAGCAGCTTAGATGCGGGATCCAAACTGTTTTTT.

V gene TRBV6-2 or TRBV6-3 combines with J gene TRBJ1-2, with 8 bases identical to TRBD1. The CDR3 extends over 13 amino acids. With V trimmed by 5 bases and J by 6 bases, 5 bases remained unmatched. The V gene's germline CDR1 is MNHEY and CDR2 SVGEGT. The CDR3 DNA is TGTGCCAGCAGTCGCGGACAGGGAGATGGCTACACCTTC. The encoded protein is CASSRGQGDGYTF.

The gene calls are TRBV5-1 and TRBJ2-2; unclear D gene. V gave up 3 bases and J gave up 1 base, with 10 bases separating them. The CDR3 totals 15 residues. Germline lookup yields CDR1 SGHRS and CDR2 YFSETQ. The CDR3 sequence is CASSSADWNTGELFF. For the CDR3, the DNA is TGCGCCAGCAGCTCTGCCGATTGGAACACCGGGGAGCTGTTTTTT.

Concerning this clonotype: One end of the junction is discordant with germline, which a read error may explain. This rearrangement joins TRBV10-2 to TRBJ2-3; TRBD2 matches at 7 bases. Germline-derived CDR1 and CDR2 are WSHSY and SAAADI. CDR3 length: 17 amino acids. Written as DNA, the CDR3 is TGCGCCAGCAGTGAGTTAAAGAGCGGGACGTACACAGATGCGCAGTATTTT. Its protein is CASSELKSGTYTDAQYF.

This sequence joins TRBV18 and TRBJ1-1; a possible D gene is TRBD1 (6 bases). The germline gives CDR1 KGHSH, CDR2 LQKENI. The CDR3 runs 14 residues. Deletions cut 2 bases from V and 8 bases from J, with 15 bases between. DNA for the CDR3: TGTGCCAGCTCACCAATACAGGGTCAGACCGAAGCTTTCTTT. It is translated as CASSPIQGQTEAFF.